This T cell receptor beta chain was sequenced in a study of Ad26.COV2.S vaccination and SARS-CoV-2 variants. Across the study: The authors gave Ad26.COV2.S intramuscularly, either once or twice 56 days apart.

Profiled with immunoSEQ multiplex PCR; TCRdb holds only in-frame clones, not every one. This repertoire shows 510,000 or so clones, roughly 87% found once; its top ten account for about 13%. Details on this clone: Its cognate antigen is unknown.

J lost 9 bases, V lost 5 bases, and 9 bases had no gene match. This CDR3 region has 14 residues. From germline, CDR1 is SEHNR and CDR2 FQNEAQ (reference sequence). Regarding the study as a whole: The placebo group had lower spike-specific TCR breadth than the vaccine recipients did.

Treatment: 19 received Ad26.COV2.S at low or high dose, single or two shots; roughly five received placebo; per-sample allocation not given. After the first vaccine or placebo injection, samples were drawn on day 63. The specimen was peripheral blood, collected in a trial of Ad26.COV2.S vaccine versus placebo. The genes are TRBV7-9 and TRBJ2-2, with 7 bases matching TRBD2. This TCR derives from a person aged 18-65 years who received the Ad26.COV2.S COVID-19 vaccine or a placebo. CDR3 in DNA: TGTGCCAGCAGCCTGGGACTACCCGCCAGGGAGCTGTTTTTT. This sequence encodes CASSLGLPARELFF.